The clone carrying this TCR beta chain appeared many times. Antigen specificity is unknown. In making TCR cDNA, 5'RACE template switching added a universal primer site and UMIs to it. MiXCR was run by TCRdb on the 5' RACE reads, yielding one entry per CDR3 protein. The sample includes some 350,000 distinct CDR3 sequences, roughly 4.3% of them seen just once. V shed 4 bases and J shed 5 bases, with 9 bases lying between them. Germline CDR1 is LGHDT and CDR2 is YNNKEL (reference sequence). This CDR3 contains 13 residues. These data originate in a study of T cells after yellow fever vaccination. General observations from the study: FACS-sorted repertoires could harbor abundant contaminating bulk-population clonotypes. Primary-vaccination clones mostly resurfaced post-booster (96% CD4, approximately 90% CD8). Shared CD4/CD8 clonotypes were a small share, likely from convergent recombination.

This rearrangement joins TRBV3-1 to TRBJ1-5; no clear D gene. This sequence was found in a man younger than 35 who received the YFV17D yellow fever vaccine. This sample comprised PBMCs, obtained 5 days after the yellow fever booster vaccination. The CDR3 DNA sequence: TGTGCCAGCAGCCGACTACTTGATCAGCCCCAGCATTTT. As protein: CASSRLLDQPQHF.